Listed below are T cell receptor beta chains from one sample, sequenced in a study of shared clonotypes between healthy human individuals. The method was immunoSEQ multiplex PCR; TCRdb's version includes in-frame clones alone and lacks a portion of them. Found here are about 600,000 clones, around 80% of them singletons; the top ten hold around 12%. The sequencing input was PBMCs. The receptors originated from a middle-aged woman in good health. Some clones in this sample may be carry-over from other donors' samples. Each CDR3 is given with its conserved first and last residue. Fields, in order: D gene, CDR3 length, J gene, V gene, clone size, CDR3 DNA, CDR3 protein. A D gene is named only where the DNA matches it firmly. Size values are once, few and many counts, or a class for expanded clones, and some rows have none.

d_call: .; cdr3_length: 16; j_call: TRBJ2-7; v_call: TRBV5-4; clone_size: once; cdr3_nt: TGTGCCAGCAGCCCGGGGGGGGACAGGATCACCTACGAGCAGTACTTC; cdr3_aa: CASSPGGDRITYEQYF
d_call: TRBD2; cdr3_length: 16; j_call: TRBJ2-1; v_call: TRBV7-3; clone_size: .; cdr3_nt: TGTGCCAGCAGCCTCGAGGGCGGGAGTAGGTACAATGAGCAGTTCTTC; cdr3_aa: CASSLEGGSRYNEQFF
d_call: TRBD1; cdr3_length: 14; j_call: TRBJ1-2; v_call: TRBV18; clone_size: .; cdr3_nt: TGTGCCAGCTCACCGGGACAGGGAGCTTATGGCTACACCTTC; cdr3_aa: CASSPGQGAYGYTF
d_call: .; cdr3_length: 19; j_call: TRBJ1-4; v_call: TRBV23-1; clone_size: .; cdr3_nt: TGCGCCAGCAGTCCAATCGTCGAGGGAGGTTTGGCAACTAATGAAAAACTGTTTTTT; cdr3_aa: CASSPIVEGGLATNEKLFF
d_call: TRBD2; cdr3_length: 15; j_call: TRBJ2-6; v_call: TRBV7-2; clone_size: .; cdr3_nt: TGTGCCAGCAGCTTGGGAGGGACTGGGGCCAACGTCCTGACTTTC; cdr3_aa: CASSLGGTGANVLTF
d_call: TRBD1; cdr3_length: 16; j_call: TRBJ2-3; v_call: TRBV7-3; clone_size: few; cdr3_nt: TGTGCCAGCAGCGCAACGGGACAGTGGAGCACAGATACGCAGTATTTT; cdr3_aa: CASSATGQWSTDTQYF
d_call: .; cdr3_length: 10; j_call: TRBJ2-2; v_call: TRBV6-6; clone_size: .; cdr3_nt: TGTGCCAGGGTATCCGGGGAGCTGTTTTTT; cdr3_aa: CARVSGELFF
d_call: .; cdr3_length: 17; j_call: TRBJ2-1; v_call: TRBV27; clone_size: .; cdr3_nt: TGTGCCAGCAGTTTGGGGCGCGGGACGACACCGGGCAATGAGCAGTTCTTC; cdr3_aa: CASSLGRGTTPGNEQFF
d_call: TRBD1; cdr3_length: 15; j_call: TRBJ2-7; v_call: TRBV9; clone_size: .; cdr3_nt: TGTGCCAGCAGCGGGGGACAGGGCCACGCCTACGAGCAGTACTTC; cdr3_aa: CASSGGQGHAYEQYF
d_call: .; cdr3_length: 16; j_call: TRBJ2-1; v_call: TRBV13; clone_size: .; cdr3_nt: TGTGCCAGCAGCTTAGGCCAAGGGGCACAAGGTTATGAGCAGTTCTTC; cdr3_aa: CASSLGQGAQGYEQFF
d_call: .; cdr3_length: 15; j_call: TRBJ1-4; v_call: TRBV11-1; clone_size: .; cdr3_nt: TGTGCCAGCAGCAAGACAGGAAAGGATGGTGAAAAACTGTTTTTT; cdr3_aa: CASSKTGKDGEKLFF
d_call: TRBD1; cdr3_length: 15; j_call: TRBJ2-3; v_call: TRBV5-6; clone_size: .; cdr3_nt: TGTGCCAGCAGCCTCGACAGGGCATCCACGGATACGCAGTATTTT; cdr3_aa: CASSLDRASTDTQYF
d_call: TRBD1; cdr3_length: 11; j_call: TRBJ2-7; v_call: TRBV11-2; clone_size: .; cdr3_nt: TGTGCCAGCGGACAGGGAAACGAGCAGTACTTC; cdr3_aa: CASGQGNEQYF
d_call: .; cdr3_length: 15; j_call: TRBJ1-1; v_call: TRBV2; clone_size: once; cdr3_nt: TGTGCCAGCAGTGAAGGGGGAGGAATGAACACTGAAGCTTTCTTT; cdr3_aa: CASSEGGGMNTEAFF
d_call: .; cdr3_length: 11; j_call: TRBJ2-7; v_call: TRBV2; clone_size: .; cdr3_nt: TGTGCCAGCAGACTAGTCTACGAGCAGTACTTC; cdr3_aa: CASRLVYEQYF
d_call: TRBD2; cdr3_length: 14; j_call: TRBJ2-1; v_call: TRBV2; clone_size: .; cdr3_nt: TGTGCCAGCAAATCCGGACTAGCGGGATATAAGCAGTTCTTC; cdr3_aa: CASKSGLAGYKQFF
d_call: TRBD2; cdr3_length: 15; j_call: TRBJ2-5; v_call: TRBV7-8; clone_size: .; cdr3_nt: TGTGCCAGCAGCTTAGATAGCGGGAGTTCAGAGACCCAGTACTTC; cdr3_aa: CASSLDSGSSETQYF
d_call: .; cdr3_length: 12; j_call: TRBJ2-7; v_call: TRBV19; clone_size: .; cdr3_nt: TGTGCCAGTAGCCCAGGGGGGGTCGAGCAGTACTTC; cdr3_aa: CASSPGGVEQYF
d_call: TRBD2; cdr3_length: 14; j_call: TRBJ2-2; v_call: TRBV29-1; clone_size: few; cdr3_nt: TGCAGCGCGAGACTAGCGGGGAACACCGGGGAGCTGTTTTTT; cdr3_aa: CSARLAGNTGELFF
d_call: .; cdr3_length: 15; j_call: TRBJ2-3; v_call: TRBV7-9; clone_size: .; cdr3_nt: TGTGCCAGCAGCTTAGTGTCCGGGGACACAGATACGCAGTATTTT; cdr3_aa: CASSLVSGDTDTQYF
d_call: .; cdr3_length: 13; j_call: TRBJ1-4; v_call: TRBV7-9; clone_size: .; cdr3_nt: TGTGCCAGCAGCTTCGCAACTAATGAAAAACTGTTTTTT; cdr3_aa: CASSFATNEKLFF
d_call: .; cdr3_length: 14; j_call: TRBJ2-5; v_call: TRBV28; clone_size: .; cdr3_nt: TGTGCCAGCAGTGAAAACAGAGGCCGAGAGACCCAGTACTTC; cdr3_aa: CASSENRGRETQYF
d_call: .; cdr3_length: 13; j_call: TRBJ2-2; v_call: TRBV27; clone_size: .; cdr3_nt: TGTGCCAGCAGTTTAGGCGGGGTCGGGGAGCTGTTTTTT; cdr3_aa: CASSLGGVGELFF
d_call: TRBD2; cdr3_length: 14; j_call: TRBJ2-5; v_call: TRBV28; clone_size: .; cdr3_nt: TGTGCCAGCAGTCCGGGCGGGAGGAGAGAGACCCAGTACTTC; cdr3_aa: CASSPGGRRETQYF
d_call: TRBD1; cdr3_length: 14; j_call: TRBJ1-2; v_call: TRBV7-9; clone_size: .; cdr3_nt: TGTGCCAGCAGCCCTAGACAGGGAGACTATGGCTACACCTTC; cdr3_aa: CASSPRQGDYGYTF
d_call: TRBD1; cdr3_length: 14; j_call: TRBJ2-5; v_call: TRBV4-2; clone_size: .; cdr3_nt: TGTGCCAGCAGCCAAGAGACAGGGGCGACGGCCCAGTACTTC; cdr3_aa: CASSQETGATAQYF
d_call: .; cdr3_length: 13; j_call: TRBJ2-7; v_call: TRBV7-2; clone_size: .; cdr3_nt: TGTGCCAGCAGCTTAGGAGGGACCTACGAGCAGTACTTC; cdr3_aa: CASSLGGTYEQYF
d_call: .; cdr3_length: 15; j_call: TRBJ2-2; v_call: TRBV4-2; clone_size: .; cdr3_nt: TGTGCCAGCGGCCAAGATCACAGGAGTACCGGGGAGCTGTTTTTT; cdr3_aa: CASGQDHRSTGELFF
d_call: TRBD2; cdr3_length: 16; j_call: TRBJ2-1; v_call: TRBV9; clone_size: .; cdr3_nt: TGTGCCAGCAGCGTAGCCAGCGGGGTCTCCTACAATGAGCAGTTCTTC; cdr3_aa: CASSVASGVSYNEQFF
d_call: TRBD2; cdr3_length: 15; j_call: TRBJ2-7; v_call: TRBV2; clone_size: .; cdr3_nt: TGTGCCAGCAGTGGTGACAGCGGGAGGGCCGACGAGCAGTACTTC; cdr3_aa: CASSGDSGRADEQYF
d_call: TRBD2; cdr3_length: 15; j_call: TRBJ2-7; v_call: TRBV5-4; clone_size: .; cdr3_nt: TGTGCCAGCAGCTTGGCAGCGGGAGGGCCGTACGAGCAGTACTTC; cdr3_aa: CASSLAAGGPYEQYF
d_call: .; cdr3_length: 15; j_call: TRBJ1-4; v_call: TRBV7-2; clone_size: .; cdr3_nt: TGTGCCAGCAGCTTGACGGGAGGAACTAATGAAAAACTGTTTTTT; cdr3_aa: CASSLTGGTNEKLFF
d_call: .; cdr3_length: 14; j_call: TRBJ2-3; v_call: TRBV5-5; clone_size: .; cdr3_nt: TGTGCCAGCAGCTTGGCGACGGAGCCGGATACGCAGTATTTT; cdr3_aa: CASSLATEPDTQYF
d_call: .; cdr3_length: 15; j_call: TRBJ1-1; v_call: TRBV6-6; clone_size: .; cdr3_nt: TGTGCCGCTAAGGGTAGGGCCTACGGGAACACTGAAGCTTTCTTT; cdr3_aa: CAAKGRAYGNTEAFF
d_call: .; cdr3_length: 16; j_call: TRBJ2-7; v_call: TRBV4-2; clone_size: .; cdr3_nt: TGTGCCAGCAGCCATTCAAGCGAGCTTAGGTCCTACGAGCAGTACTTC; cdr3_aa: CASSHSSELRSYEQYF
d_call: .; cdr3_length: 14; j_call: TRBJ1-3; v_call: TRBV7-9; clone_size: few; cdr3_nt: TGTGCCAGCAGCCGGGGGAATGGAGGAAACACCATATATTTT; cdr3_aa: CASSRGNGGNTIYF
d_call: .; cdr3_length: 15; j_call: TRBJ2-3; v_call: TRBV11-2; clone_size: few; cdr3_nt: TGTGCCAGCAGCTTAGGGGGGAGGCGCACAGATACGCAGTATTTT; cdr3_aa: CASSLGGRRTDTQYF
d_call: .; cdr3_length: 12; j_call: TRBJ1-2; v_call: TRBV29-1; clone_size: .; cdr3_nt: TGCAGCGTTTCCGGTGGGGACTATGGCTACACCTTC; cdr3_aa: CSVSGGDYGYTF
d_call: .; cdr3_length: 14; j_call: TRBJ2-6; v_call: TRBV28; clone_size: .; cdr3_nt: TGTGCCAGCAGTTTTCCGGCTGGGGCCAACGTCCTGACTTTC; cdr3_aa: CASSFPAGANVLTF
d_call: TRBD1; cdr3_length: 15; j_call: TRBJ2-7; v_call: TRBV11-2; clone_size: .; cdr3_nt: TGTGCCAGCAGCCTGCGACAGGGGTACTCCTACGAGCAGTACTTC; cdr3_aa: CASSLRQGYSYEQYF
d_call: TRBD1; cdr3_length: 14; j_call: TRBJ1-1; v_call: TRBV2; clone_size: .; cdr3_nt: TGTGCCAGCAGTGGACAAGGACAGGGGGCCGAAGCTTTCTTT; cdr3_aa: CASSGQGQGAEAFF
d_call: .; cdr3_length: 11; j_call: TRBJ2-7; v_call: TRBV27; clone_size: many; cdr3_nt: TGTGCCAGCAGTTTCCTCTACGAGCAGTACTTC; cdr3_aa: CASSFLYEQYF